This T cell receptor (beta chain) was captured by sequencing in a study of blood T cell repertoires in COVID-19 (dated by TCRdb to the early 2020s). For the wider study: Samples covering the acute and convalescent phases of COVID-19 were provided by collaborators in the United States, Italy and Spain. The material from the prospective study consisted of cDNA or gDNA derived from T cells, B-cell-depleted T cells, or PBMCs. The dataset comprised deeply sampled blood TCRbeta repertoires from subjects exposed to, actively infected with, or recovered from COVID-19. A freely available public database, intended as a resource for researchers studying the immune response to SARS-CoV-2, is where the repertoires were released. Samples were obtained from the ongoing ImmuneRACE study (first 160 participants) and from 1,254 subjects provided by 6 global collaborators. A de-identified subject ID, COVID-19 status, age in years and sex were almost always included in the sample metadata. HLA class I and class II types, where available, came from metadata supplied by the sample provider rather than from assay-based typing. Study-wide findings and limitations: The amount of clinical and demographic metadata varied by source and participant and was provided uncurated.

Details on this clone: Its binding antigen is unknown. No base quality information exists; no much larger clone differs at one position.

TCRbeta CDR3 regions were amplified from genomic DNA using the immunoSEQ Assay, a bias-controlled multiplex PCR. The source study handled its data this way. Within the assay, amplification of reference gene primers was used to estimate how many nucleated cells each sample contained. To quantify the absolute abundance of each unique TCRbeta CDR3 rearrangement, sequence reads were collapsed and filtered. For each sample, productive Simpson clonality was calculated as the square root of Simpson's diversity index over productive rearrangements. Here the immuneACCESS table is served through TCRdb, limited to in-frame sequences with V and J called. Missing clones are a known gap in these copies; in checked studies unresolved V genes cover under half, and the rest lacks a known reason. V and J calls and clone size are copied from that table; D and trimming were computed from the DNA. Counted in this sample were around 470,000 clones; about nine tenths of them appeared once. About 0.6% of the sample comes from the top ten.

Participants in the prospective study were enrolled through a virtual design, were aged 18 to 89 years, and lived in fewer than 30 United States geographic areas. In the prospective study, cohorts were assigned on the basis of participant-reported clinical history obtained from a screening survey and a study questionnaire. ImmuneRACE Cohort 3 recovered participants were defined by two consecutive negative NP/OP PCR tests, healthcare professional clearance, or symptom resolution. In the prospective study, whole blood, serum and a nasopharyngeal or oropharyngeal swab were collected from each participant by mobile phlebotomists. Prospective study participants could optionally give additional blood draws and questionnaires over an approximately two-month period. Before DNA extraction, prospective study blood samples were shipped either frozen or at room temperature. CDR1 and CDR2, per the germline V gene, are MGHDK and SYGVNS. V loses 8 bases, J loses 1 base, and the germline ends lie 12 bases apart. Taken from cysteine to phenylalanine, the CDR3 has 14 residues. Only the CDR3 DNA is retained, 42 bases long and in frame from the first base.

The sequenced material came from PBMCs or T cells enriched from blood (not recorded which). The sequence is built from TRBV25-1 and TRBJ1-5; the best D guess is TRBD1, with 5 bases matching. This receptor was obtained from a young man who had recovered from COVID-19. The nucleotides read TGTGCCAGCGGCGACGGGGGAAGCAATCAGCCCCAGCATTTT. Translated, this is CASGDGGSNQPQHF.